The TCR beta chain described here comes from a study of early T cells in non-severe SARS-CoV-2 infection. In its sample, this clonotype was seen many times. Its matching antigen is unknown. The CDR3 runs to 13 residues. Trimming pared 2 bases from V and 2 bases from J, leaving 7 bases between. Each CDR3 protein gets one entry after TCRdb re-called the 5' RACE reads with MiXCR. The table has some 71,000 distinct CDR3 sequences, more than 8.5% seen once. General observations from the study: Private and CD4 specificities were missed by VDJdb matching, which favored anti-spike CD8 responses.

The chain couples TRBV12-3 or TRBV12-4 to TRBJ2-7; no definite D call. The TCR was taken from an adult who was a healthcare worker with PCR-confirmed SARS-CoV-2 infection or an uninfected control (not recorded which). This specimen consisted of whole blood, obtained at baseline. The CDR3 nucleotides read TGTGCCAGCAGTTTAAAGGTAACCTACGAGCAGTACTTC. Its translation is CASSLKVTYEQYF.